The following is a T cell receptor (beta chain) sequence with its context. This entry comes from a study of OX40 agonist ivuxolimab in advanced cancers. The protocol was immunoSEQ multiplex PCR, while the TCRdb copy is restricted to in-frame clones and leaves out a portion. Seen here are over 60,000 clones, around 90% observed once, and the top ten hold under 2%. This TCR derives from an adult with an advanced solid tumor such as melanoma, head and neck, liver or kidney cancer. The sample here was CD4+ or CD8+ T cells sorted from blood, taken in a trial of the OX40 agonist ivuxolimab.

CDR3 residues: CASRSPGAPKTEAFF. The CDR3 DNA is TGTGCCAGCAGGTCACCAGGGGCCCCGAAAACTGAAGCTTTCTTT. The chain carries TRBV6-5 and TRBJ1-1; maybe TRBD1 (6 bases). The CDR3 sequence is 15 residues long. CDR1 is MNHEY and CDR2 is SVGAGI in the germline V gene. The V end was cut by 6 bases, the J end by 5 bases, with 19 bases between.